What follows are 24 T cell receptor beta chains derived from one specimen sequenced in a study of OX40 agonist ivuxolimab in advanced cancers. Clones were sequenced by immunoSEQ multiplex PCR, and TCRdb holds only the in-frame ones, with some missing. The repertoire includes about 83,000 clones, roughly four fifths of them detected once, and 1.5% to 2% sits in the top ten. The input for sequencing was CD4+ or CD8+ T cells sorted from blood, taken in a trial of the OX40 agonist ivuxolimab. The receptor source for this set is an adult with an advanced solid tumor such as melanoma, head and neck, liver or kidney cancer.

This chain connects TRBV7-6 to TRBJ1-6, with 11 bases aligning to TRBD1. The CDR3 is 17 amino acids. V lost 2 bases, J lost 7 bases, and 7 bases stayed unmatched. CDR1 is SGHVS and CDR2 is FNYEAQ in the germline V gene. Here the CDR3 DNA reads TGTGCCAGCAGCTTAAACCCCGGGACAGGGGGAAATTCACCCCTCCACTTT. Translating it yields CASSLNPGTGGNSPLHF.

The chain recombines TRBV15 with TRBJ2-2; D gene uncertain. CDR3 length: 15 residues. The V gene lost 3 bases and the J gene lost 0 bases, with 8 bases spanning the gap. From germline, CDR1 is LNHNV and CDR2 YYDKDF (reference sequence). The CDR3 spells CATSSRTANTGELFF. In nucleotides, the CDR3 is TGTGCCACCAGCAGCCGGACCGCGAACACCGGGGAGCTGTTTTTT.

This rearrangement joins TRBV7-2 to TRBJ1-5; D call uncertain. There are 14 residues in the CDR3. V was cut by 2 bases and J by 5 bases, with 10 bases left in between. Germline loops: CDR1 SGHTA, CDR2 FQGNSA. This CDR3 is CASSLQPSDQPQHF. CDR3 DNA sequence: TGTGCCAGCAGCTTACAACCTTCAGATCAGCCCCAGCATTTT.

V and J are TRBV7-3 and TRBJ2-7; weak D call: TRBD2 (6 bases). The CDR3 loop spans 14 amino acids. Trimming pared 2 bases from V and 6 bases from J, leaving 14 bases between. Per germline, CDR1 SGHTA and CDR2 FQGTGA. The DNA for the CDR3 is TGTGCCAGCAGCTTAGGGACTTCCTCGGGCGAGCAGTACTTC. It translates to CASSLGTSSGEQYF. Full variable domain (remainder filled in from reference TRBV7-3 and TRBJ2-7): GAGVSQTPSNKVTEKGKYVELRCDPISGHTALYWYRQSLGQGPEFLIYFQGTGAADDSGLPNDRFFAVRPEGSVSTLKIQRTERGDSAVYLCASSLGTSSGEQYFGPGTRLTVT.

The rearrangement joins TRBV30 to TRBJ1-1, with 10 bases fitting TRBD1. This CDR3 region has 13 residues. The V and J ends lost 3 bases and 5 bases, in that order; junction bases with no gene match: 3. Looked up from germline, CDR1 is GTSNPN and CDR2 is SVGIG (reference sequence). CDR3 residues: CAWRTGGRTEAFF. The CDR3 DNA reads TGTGCCTGGAGGACAGGGGGCCGGACTGAAGCTTTCTTT.

The chain carries TRBV5-4 and TRBJ2-5, with 9 bases that match TRBD2. The J segment lost 5 bases and the V segment lost 4 bases, leaving 6 bases of the junction unmatched. This CDR3 is 14 amino acids long. The germline CDR1 and CDR2 sequences are SGHNT and YYREEE (reference sequence). CDR3 in DNA: TGTGCCAGCAGCGTGAAAGGGACTAGCGAGACCCAGTACTTC. Translating gives CASSVKGTSETQYF.

This chain links TRBV5-5 with TRBJ2-7; D unclear. Germline V gene data show CDR1 as SGHKS and CDR2 as YYEKEE (reference sequence). With 1 base removed from V and 5 bases from J, the gap between germline ends came to 10 bases. The CDR3 runs 13 residues. The CDR3 here is CASSLSPNNEQYF. The CDR3 bases are TGTGCCAGCAGCTTGAGTCCCAATAACGAGCAGTACTTC.

The chain uses TRBV15 and TRBJ2-3; TRBD2 matches at 7 bases. Looked up from germline, CDR1 is LNHNV and CDR2 is YYDKDF (reference sequence). V lost 0 bases to trimming and J lost 5 bases; unmatched junction nucleotides: 5. This CDR3 is built from 15 residues. The CDR3 coding sequence is TGTGCCACCAGCAGAGATCGGGCGGGGGTAGATACGCAGTATTTT. Its protein product is CATSRDRAGVDTQYF.

The chain uses TRBV5-1 and TRBJ2-5, with TRBD2 identical over 12 bases. CDR1 and CDR2 (germline): SGHRS, YFSETQ. With 7 bases clipped from V and 3 bases from J, the junction kept 7 bases outside the gene matches. The CDR3 covers 15 residues. CDR3 DNA sequence: TGCGCCAGCCGCCTAGCGGGGGGGGAGAAAGAGACCCAGTACTTC. It codes for CASRLAGGEKETQYF.

Only one count was recorded for this clone. The DNA for the CDR3 is TGTGCCAGCCAATGGCAACTGTGGGGAAAACTGTTTTTT. Its translation is CASQWQLWGKLFF. This chain joins TRBV25-1 and TRBJ1-4; D is unclear. Germline CDR1 and CDR2: MGHDK and SYGVNS. Trimming shortened V by 8 bases and J by 10 bases, and 17 bases separated the two germline ends. The CDR3 is made up of 13 amino acids.

This chain joins TRBV7-6 and TRBJ2-5; D is unresolved. The CDR3 runs to 13 residues. The germline V gene has CDR1 SGHVS and CDR2 FNYEAQ. V gave up 5 bases and J gave up 1 base, with 8 bases separating them. The chain's CDR3 is CASSRRAQETQYF. The CDR3, as DNA: TGTGCCAGCAGCCGAAGGGCCCAAGAGACCCAGTACTTC. The entire variable domain, with the rest obtained from reference TRBV7-6 and TRBJ2-5, is as follows: GAGVSQSPRYKVTKRGQDVALRCDPISGHVSLYWYRQALGQGPEFLTYFNYEAQQDKSGLPNDRFSAERPEGSISTLTIQRTEQRDSAMYRCASSRRAQETQYFGPGTRLLVL.

About this clone itself: This sample also contains other DNA sequences that code for the same CDR3. The chain employs TRBV6-5 and TRBJ1-2; 10 bases fit TRBD1. The junction had 5 bases not matched to a gene; V was cut back by 6 bases and J by 4 bases. This CDR3 comprises 14 residues. Germline V CDR1 and CDR2: MNHEY, SVGAGI. The CDR3 is CASRLGQGIYGYTF. The CDR3 nucleotides are TGTGCCAGCAGGCTGGGACAGGGGATCTATGGCTACACCTTC.

This clone appeared many times. J is TRBJ1-1 and V is TRBV19; D gene uncertain. The CDR3 has 15 amino acids. Trimming removed 0 bases at V and 6 bases at J, with 14 bases between. Germline V gene data show CDR1 as LNHDA and CDR2 as SQIVND (reference sequence). The CDR3 loop is CASSIEAGRRSEAFF. The DNA for the CDR3 is TGTGCCAGTAGTATAGAGGCGGGGAGGCGCTCTGAAGCTTTCTTT.

The CDR3 DNA sequence: TGTGCCAGCAGCTTAGCCGGTGGGGGGTTAACGGGTGAGCAGTACTTC. As protein: CASSLAGGGLTGEQYF. The V and J genes are TRBV11-2 and TRBJ2-7; perhaps TRBD2 as D (6 bases). Trimming shortened V by 1 base and J by 7 bases, and 20 bases separated the two germline ends. The CDR3 contains 16 residues. Germline lookup yields CDR1 SGHAT and CDR2 FQNNGV.

This clone was observed a handful of times. The CDR3 bases are TGTGCCAGCAGCTTCCTTGGGGGCACAGATACGCAGTATTTT. Its translation: CASSFLGGTDTQYF. J is TRBJ2-3 and V is TRBV7-9; D is unresolved. Trimming cost V 3 bases and J 1 base, with 8 bases left between them. The germline V gene has CDR1 SEHNR and CDR2 FQNEAQ (reference sequence). The CDR3 has 14 residues.

The rearrangement links TRBV30 to TRBJ1-4; D unresolved. The CDR3 loop spans 13 amino acids. Trimming stripped 0 bases from V and 5 bases from J, with 7 bases between. CDR1 is GTSNPN and CDR2 is SVGIG in the germline V gene (reference sequence). The CDR3 region is CAWSVLGNEKLFF. Written as DNA, the CDR3 is TGTGCCTGGAGTGTATTGGGAAATGAAAAACTGTTTTTT.

The chain is built from TRBV4-1 and TRBJ1-2, with a possible D match to TRBD1 (5 bases). This CDR3 has 14 amino acids. Germline CDR1 reads MGHRA; CDR2 reads YSYEKL. V was cut by 4 bases and J by 0 bases, with 9 bases left in between. CDR3 bases: TGCGCCAGCAGCCCGACAGACGCTAACTATGGCTACACCTTC. As protein: CASSPTDANYGYTF.

This clone has just one count. The chain employs TRBV5-1 and TRBJ2-5, with 9 nucleotides matching TRBD1. Per germline, CDR1 SGHRS and CDR2 YFSETQ. With 1 base clipped from V and 4 bases from J, the junction kept 8 bases outside the gene matches. The CDR3 is 16 residues long. The CDR3: CASSLTKQGAGETQYF. CDR3 in DNA: TGCGCCAGCAGCTTGACCAAACAGGGGGCAGGAGAGACCCAGTACTTC.

The rearrangement joins TRBV5-6 to TRBJ2-7, with D unresolved. The germline V gene encodes CDR1 SGHDT and CDR2 YYEEEE. Trimming took off 2 bases at V and 1 base at J, with 7 bases between the two ends. This CDR3 has 13 residues. The CDR3 region has the DNA TGTGCCAGCAGCTTAGTAGATTCCTACGAGCAGTACTTC. The encoded protein is CASSLVDSYEQYF. The entire variable domain, with the rest obtained from reference TRBV5-6 and TRBJ2-7, is as follows: DAGVTQSPTHLIKTRGQQVTLRCSPKSGHDTVSWYQQALGQGPQFIFQYYEEEERQRGNFPDRFSGHQFPNYSSELNVNALLLGDSALYLCASSLVDSYEQYFGPGTRLTVT.

The chain joins TRBV5-1 to TRBJ1-1, with unresolved D. The length of the CDR3 is 14 residues. Germline-derived CDR1 and CDR2 are SGHRS and YFSETQ. The ends were cut back, 0 bases at V and 4 bases at J, with 10 bases in the middle. CDR3 sequence (DNA): TGCGCCAGCAGCTTGGGGCTGGGAGTCACTGAAGCTTTCTTT. It yields the protein CASSLGLGVTEAFF.

V usage is TRBV7-9 and J usage is TRBJ2-2; D is undetermined. Germline V CDR1 and CDR2: SEHNR, FQNEAQ (reference sequence). V gave up 2 bases and J gave up 7 bases, with 17 bases separating them. The CDR3 spans 16 residues. The CDR3 nucleotides are TGTGCCAGCAGCTTAAAGTACACCCAGAAGGACGGGGAGCTGTTTTTT. Translating gives CASSLKYTQKDGELFF.

This rearrangement joins TRBV6-6 to TRBJ1-4; D is ambiguous. This CDR3 comprises 14 residues. V lost 2 bases to trimming and J lost 5 bases, with 9 bases between them. CDR1 MNHNY and CDR2 SVGAGI come from the germline V gene (reference sequence). CDR3 in DNA: TGTGCCAGCAGTTACACTAAACAGAATGAAAAACTGTTTTTT. It encodes CASSYTKQNEKLFF.

This chain joins TRBV7-6 and TRBJ2-2; no firm D call. Germline lookup yields CDR1 SGHVS and CDR2 FNYEAQ. The V end was cut by 2 bases, the J end by 4 bases, with 8 bases between. This CDR3 spans 14 amino acids. The CDR3 region has the DNA TGTGCCAGCAGCTTAAATCTAGGCACCGGGGAGCTGTTTTTT. Its protein is CASSLNLGTGELFF.

This chain connects TRBV28 to TRBJ2-7, with 13 positions matching TRBD2. Germline V gives CDR1 MDHEN, CDR2 SYDVKM. The V and J ends lost 6 bases and 7 bases, in that order; junction bases with no gene match: 9. This CDR3 is 15 amino acids long. CDR3 sequence (DNA): TGTGCCAGCAGCTTAACTAGCGGGGGGGCCGGGGAGCAGTACTTC. This sequence encodes CASSLTSGGAGEQYF.